What follows are 7 T cell receptor beta chains derived from one specimen sequenced in a study of cytotoxic CD8 clonotypes in ibrutinib-treated CLL. Assay used: immunoSEQ multiplex PCR; TCRdb lists only in-frame clones, some missing. The data show more than 110,000 clones, with around 80% seen just once and approximately 7.6% held by the top ten. The source material was PBMCs, sampled after 36 months of ibrutinib treatment. The origin of the receptors is a human donor with chronic lymphocytic leukemia.

The rearrangement uses TRBV5-1 and TRBJ2-1; the match to TRBD1 covers 9 bases. CDR3 length: 17 amino acids. Germline CDR1 reads SGHRS; CDR2 reads YFSETQ. With V trimmed by 4 bases and J by 0 bases, 8 bases remained unmatched. The CDR3, as DNA: TGCGCCAGCAGCCCCTGGACAGGGGTCAACTCCTACAATGAGCAGTTCTTC. Amino acid sequence: CASSPWTGVNSYNEQFF. Based on the CDR3 plus reference TRBV5-1 and TRBJ2-1, the full variable domain is KAGVTQTPRYLIKTRGQQVTLSCSPISGHRSVSWYQQTPGQGLQFLFEYFSETQRNKGNFPGRFSGRQFSNSRSEMNVSTLELGDSALYLCASSPWTGVNSYNEQFFGPGTRLTVL.

This chain connects TRBV18 to TRBJ1-1, with TRBD1 matching over 9 bases. Germline V CDR1 and CDR2: KGHSH, LQKENI. This CDR3 comprises 14 residues. V shed 4 bases, J shed 4 bases, and the junction held 4 bases outside the gene matches. CDR3 nucleotides: TGTGCCAGCTCACACGACAGGGGGGGCACTGAAGCTTTCTTT. Translation gives CASSHDRGGTEAFF.

The rearrangement uses TRBV6-5 and TRBJ2-7; D remains ambiguous. Between the trimmed V and J ends, which lost 6 bases and 3 bases, there was a span of 12 bases. Per germline, CDR1 MNHEY and CDR2 SVGAGI. The CDR3 length is 13 residues. CDR3 loop: CASSRTVHYEQYF. The CDR3, as DNA: TGTGCCAGCAGCCGGACGGTTCACTACGAGCAGTACTTC.

This chain joins TRBV6-5 and TRBJ1-1; 7 bases fit TRBD1. Germline loops: CDR1 MNHEY, CDR2 SVGAGI. CDR3 size: 14 residues. V shed 5 bases and J 3 bases; nucleotides not matched to a gene: 6. CDR3 loop: CASSATGSYTEAFF. CDR3 bases: TGTGCCAGCAGTGCGACAGGGTCCTACACTGAAGCTTTCTTT.

V is TRBV4-1 and J is TRBJ2-7, with TRBD2 identical over 8 bases. The CDR3 runs to 16 residues. Germline loops: CDR1 MGHRA, CDR2 YSYEKL. Trimming cost V 1 base and J 6 bases; bases outside gene matches: 11. The CDR3 DNA reads TGCGCCAGCAGCCAAGTTGGCGGGAGGAAATATCGCGAGCAGTACTTC. Translating gives CASSQVGGRKYREQYF.

This clone occurred a few times. The chain couples TRBV27 to TRBJ1-2; TRBD1 aligns across 10 bases. V was pared by 3 bases and J by 4 bases, with 2 bases of the junction left unmatched. Germline CDR1 MNHEY, CDR2 SMNVEV (reference sequence). The CDR3 sequence is 14 residues long. The CDR3 sequence: CASSFRTGGYGYTF. CDR3 nucleotides: TGTGCCAGCAGTTTTCGGACAGGGGGCTATGGCTACACCTTC.

This sequence joins TRBV15 and TRBJ1-2; 11 bases fit TRBD1. Germline V gene data show CDR1 as LNHNV and CDR2 as YYDKDF (reference sequence). V was pared by 5 bases and J by 4 bases, with 24 bases of the junction left unmatched. This CDR3 region has 21 residues. The CDR3 loop reads CATSDLDWTGGEGATSYGYTF. CDR3 sequence (DNA): TGTGCCACCAGCGACCTAGATTGGACAGGGGGCGAGGGGGCAACATCCTATGGCTACACCTTC. Drawing the rest from reference TRBV15 and TRBJ1-2, the complete variable domain is DAMVIQNPRYQVTQFGKPVTLSCSQTLNHNVMYWYQQKSSQAPKLLFHYYDKDFNNEADTPDNFQSRRPNTSFCFLDIRSPGLGDTAMYLCATSDLDWTGGEGATSYGYTFGSGTRLTVV.